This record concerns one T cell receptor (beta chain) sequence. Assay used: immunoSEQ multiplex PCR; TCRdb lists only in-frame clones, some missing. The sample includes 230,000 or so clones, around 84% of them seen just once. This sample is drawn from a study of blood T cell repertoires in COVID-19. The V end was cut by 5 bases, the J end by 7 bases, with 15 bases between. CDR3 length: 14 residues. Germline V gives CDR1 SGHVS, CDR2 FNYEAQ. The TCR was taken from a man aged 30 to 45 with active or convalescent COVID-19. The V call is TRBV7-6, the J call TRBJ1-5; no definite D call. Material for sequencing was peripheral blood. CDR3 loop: CASSLDGVGQPQHF. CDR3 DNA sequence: TGTGCCAGCAGCCTAGACGGGGTAGGGCAGCCCCAGCATTTT.